This TCR beta chain was identified in a study of CD8 T cells in ankylosing spondylitis. Study outcomes and limitations: Within ankylosing spondylitis blood, a TCR beta motif made up of several highly homologous variants appeared to be characteristic.

V was cut by 3 bases and J by 6 bases, with 18 bases left in between. The germline gives CDR1 SQVTM, CDR2 ANQGSEA. The CDR3 is 14 residues long. TCRdb analysed the 5' RACE reads with MiXCR anew, one entry per CDR3 protein. The table records about 750,000 distinct CDR3 sequences, under 20% of them present only once. This clonotype was recorded at least ten times. Its antigen remains unidentified. This clonotype was obtained from a male donor with ankylosing spondylitis. Sample: blood, either unsorted or a sorted T cell fraction (not recorded which). The rearrangement joins TRBV29-1 to TRBJ2-7; D unresolved. Written as DNA, the CDR3 is TGCAGCGTTGAGCTCCGACGGAACATTGGCGAGCAGTACTTC. This codes for CSVELRRNIGEQYF.